This T cell receptor beta chain was documented in a study of identical twins. Whole-study results and caveats: Researchers reported weaker excess twin sharing in beta out-of-frame sequences.

Remarks on this clonotype: Its antigen is not identified.

MiXCR, run by TCRdb on the 5' RACE reads, gives a single entry per CDR3 protein. The table shows about 690,000 distinct CDR3 sequences, with around 5.7% occurring only once. Material for sequencing was naive T cells sorted from blood. This TCR derives from a man aged 18 to 30 in good health.

The DNA for the CDR3 is TGCAGTGCTAGGGGACCCGACAGGGTCGAGCAGTACGTC. Protein product: CSARGPDRVEQYV. The J gene is TRBJ2-7, the V gene TRBV20-1; TRBD1 agrees at 7 bases. The CDR3 consists of 13 residues. Germline-derived CDR1 and CDR2 are DFQATT and SNEGSKA (reference sequence). V lost 3 bases to trimming and J lost 6 bases; unmatched junction nucleotides: 8.